The source of this TCR beta chain is a study of T cells after yellow fever vaccination (dated by TCRdb to about 2019). The study in broad terms: The SMART-Seq v4 Ultra Low Input RNA kit was used to prepare libraries from fractions with low cell numbers. To follow T-cell clones before and after both primary and booster YFV17D yellow fever vaccination, bulk TCR alpha and beta repertoires underwent longitudinal sequencing. Two healthy male donors made up the cohort, one aged 18 to 30 years and the other aged 30 to 40 years. Bulk PBMC replicates and cell subsets were isolated from blood drawn at multiple timepoints before and after both primary and secondary immunization.

Sample treatment or condition, as interpreted from the label and publication: live attenuated yellow fever vaccine strain. At each blood-draw timepoint, two biological replicates of bulk PBMCs were collected. A standard Ficoll-Paque protocol was used to isolate PBMCs from peripheral blood. RNA was extracted with TriZol from bulk PBMCs, CD4 and CD8 fractions, and dextramer-positive and dextramer-negative fractions. V is clipped by 8 bases and J by 2 bases, and the sequence between their germline boundaries is 12 bases long. The CDR3 has 13 amino acids, counting the end cysteine and phenylalanine. Only the CDR3 portion is preserved as DNA: 39 bases, with reading frame beginning at the first base. CDR1 and CDR2 are read off the germline V gene as ENHRY and SYGVKD. Synthesis of TCR cDNA relied on 5'RACE template switching, a step that introduced a universal primer site along with unique molecular identifiers. Priming for cDNA synthesis came from both the TCR alpha and TCR beta constant segments. Library amplification involved two PCR steps, and the second step added sample barcodes and sequencing adapters. Sequencing of libraries was performed on Illumina HiSeq 2500 (2x100 bp) or NovaSeq (2x150 bp). The paper's processing steps were these. MIGEC handled demultiplexing of reads and collapsing into UMI consensus sequences, while MiXCR performed V(D)J alignment. Vaccine-responding clonotypes were defined with edgeR using replicate PBMC samples, requiring FDR below 0.01 and a log2 fold change above 5 up to day 15. Each bulk clonotype received a CD4 or CD8 identity based on whether the sequenced CD4 or CD8 repertoire contained that clonotype at higher abundance. TCRdb redid the processing of the public reads, applying fastp at Q25 and MiXCR, and retained in-frame beta chains. Under each unique CDR3 protein, matching rows form one entry showing the most common genes and DNA. In this record, the V and J calls reflect TCRdb's handling and not the investigators' own analysis. The sample profile shows approximately 610,000 distinct CDR3 sequences; 17% of them were found once. The top ten clones comprise 15% to 20% of the sample.

Study-level results and caveats: Computational filtering was needed because FACS-sorted repertoires could contain abundant contaminating clonotypes from the bulk population. A small share of clonotypes occurred in both CD4 and CD8 compartments, likely arising from convergent recombination. The study included only a couple of donors, which limits how far the findings can be generalized. Most clones expanded after primary vaccination were re-detected after the booster (about 96% of CD4 and 88% of CD8), suggesting broad memory maintenance. Compared with the primary T-cell response, the secondary T-cell response was weaker but faster, peaking on day 5 rather than day 15.

This clonotype has more than one count but fewer than ten. Its antigen has not been determined. Nothing much larger sits one base from this clone, and base qualities are not available. The sequence joins TRBV10-3 to TRBJ2-5, with the D gene not clear enough to name. The sequence was obtained from a young man who received the YFV17D yellow fever vaccine. Material: PBMCs, obtained 5 to 6 days after the first yellow fever vaccination. The CDR3 protein: CAIGQEIQETQYF. The DNA sequence is given as TGTGCCATCGGGCAGGAGATTCAAGAGACCCAGTACTTC.